The 25 T cell receptor beta chains presented below share a single source sample, sequenced in a study of patients and donors after allogeneic stem cell transplantation. MiXCR, applied by TCRdb to the RT-PCR reads, yields one record per CDR3 protein. The sample contains over 400,000 distinct CDR3 sequences, 16% of which appear only once. Sequenced material: blood, either unsorted or a sorted T cell fraction (not recorded which). The receptors stem from a human donor who was either an allogeneic HSCT recipient or a stem cell or donor lymphocyte infusion donor (not recorded which). It is not recorded whose cells these are; they may come from a transplant donor.

This clonotype appeared a few times. The rearrangement joins TRBV24-1 to TRBJ2-1; 8 positions agree with TRBD2. CDR3 length equals 15 residues. After removal of 4 bases from V and 4 bases from J, the junction contained 5 bases not matched to a gene. Germline V gives CDR1 KGHDR, CDR2 SFDVKD. The CDR3 region is CATSDPGLGYNEQFF. As DNA, the CDR3 is TGTGCCACCAGTGACCCGGGACTAGGTTACAATGAGCAGTTCTTC.

The V call is TRBV12-3 or TRBV12-4, the J call TRBJ1-3, with D unresolved. Trimming pared 6 bases from V and 0 bases from J, leaving 12 bases between. The length of the CDR3 is 15 residues. CDR3 coding DNA: TGTGCCAGCAGCCTGGACGGTCACTCTGGAAACACCATATATTTT. It codes for CASSLDGHSGNTIYF.

This clonotype was recorded a few times. CDR3 amino acids: CASVLAGGPAGELFF. The CDR3 nucleotides read TGTGCCAGCGTGCTAGCGGGAGGGCCGGCCGGGGAGCTGTTTTTT. This chain uses TRBV6-1 with TRBJ2-2, with 12 bases lining up with TRBD2. CDR1 is MNHNS, CDR2 SASEGT, per germline. V lost 8 bases and J lost 6; bases outside the gene matches: 7. The CDR3 totals 15 residues.

This clonotype came up a few times. The chain is built from TRBV6-5 and TRBJ2-5; the D is unclear. CDR1 and CDR2 (germline): MNHEY, SVGAGI. V was pared by 0 bases and J by 3 bases, with 11 bases between. There are 15 residues in the CDR3. In DNA, the CDR3 is TGTGCCAGCAGTTACTCGGTCAGCAACGAAGAGACCCAGTACTTC. Encoded protein: CASSYSVSNEETQYF.

This clonotype has only a few counts. The V and J genes are TRBV15 and TRBJ2-5, with a tentative D call TRBD2 (6 bases). The CDR3 totals 14 residues. The germline gives CDR1 LNHNV, CDR2 YYDKDF (reference sequence). The V gene lost 0 bases and the J gene lost 7 bases, with 12 bases spanning the gap. Here the CDR3 reads CATSRDRRRGTQYF. CDR3 DNA sequence: TGTGCCACCAGCAGAGACCGGAGGAGGGGGACCCAGTACTTC.

This clonotype occurred a few times. V and J are TRBV12-3 or TRBV12-4 and TRBJ2-5, with a tentative D call TRBD1 (7 bases). The CDR3 has 15 residues. The V end lost 7 bases, the J end lost 5 bases, and 20 bases lay between the germline ends. The chain's CDR3 is CASTPQGGERETQYF. CDR3 coding DNA: TGTGCCAGCACCCCCCAGGGGGGAGAAAGGGAGACCCAGTACTTC.

The chain couples TRBV24-1 to TRBJ2-3, with 9 bases aligning to TRBD2. The CDR3 length is 15 residues. Germline V CDR1 and CDR2: KGHDR, SFDVKD. Germline trimming cut 10 bases from V and 3 bases from J; bases unmatched to any gene: 10. CDR3 nucleotide sequence: TGTGCCACGCAGAGAGGCGGGAGGGGAACAGATACGCAGTATTTT. It yields the protein CATQRGGRGTDTQYF.

This clonotype was observed a handful of times. This chain uses TRBV9 with TRBJ2-1; D possibly uses TRBD1 or TRBD2 (5 bases each). This CDR3 contains 15 residues. V shed 1 base and J shed 6 bases, with 14 bases lying between them. Germline CDR1 SGDLS, CDR2 YYNGEE. CDR3 sequence reads: CASSVSWGLVNEQFF. CDR3 nucleotides: TGTGCCAGCAGCGTAAGTTGGGGGTTAGTCAATGAGCAGTTCTTC. The full variable domain, completed using reference TRBV9 and TRBJ2-1, is DSGVTQTPKHLITATGQRVTLRCSPRSGDLSVYWYQQSLDQGLQFLIQYYNGEERAKGNILERFSAQQFPDLHSELNLSSLELGDSALYFCASSVSWGLVNEQFFGPGTRLTVL.

This chain uses TRBV5-1 with TRBJ2-7; D remains ambiguous. V was trimmed by 5 bases and J by 0 bases, leaving 6 bases between them. This CDR3 has 12 amino acids. CDR1 is SGHRS, CDR2 YFSETQ, per germline. For the CDR3, the DNA is TGCGCCAGCAGTGGTAACTCCTACGAGCAGTACTTC. Residues: CASSGNSYEQYF.

This sequence joins TRBV14 and TRBJ1-6, with a possible D match to TRBD1 (5 bases). V lost 9 bases, J lost 6 bases, and 27 bases lay in between. Germline V CDR1 and CDR2: SGHDN, FVKESK. The CDR3 runs to 18 residues. CDR3 DNA sequence: TGTGCCAGTCTGAACCTGGTTTTTGAGGGGCACCCTAATTCACCCCTCCACTTT. Its protein is CASLNLVFEGHPNSPLHF.

The gene calls are TRBV29-1 and TRBJ1-1; TRBD1 is a possible D gene (6 bases). CDR1 and CDR2 from the germline V gene are SQVTM and ANQGSEA. The CDR3 runs 14 residues. V was clipped by 6 bases and J by 1 base, with 15 bases between them. The CDR3 DNA reads as TGCAGCGTCTCGTCGCGGACAGAGAACACTGAAGCTTTCTTT. This encodes CSVSSRTENTEAFF.

The chain combines TRBV7-2 with TRBJ2-1; D ambiguous. The CDR3 extends over 17 amino acids. Germline V CDR1 and CDR2: SGHTA, FQGNSA. The V and J ends lost 0 bases and 8 bases respectively, with 20 bases between them. The DNA of the CDR3 is TGTGCCAGCAGCTTAGCGAAGAGGAGTTCGCTAAGGGATGAGCAGTTCTTC. This gives the protein CASSLAKRSSLRDEQFF.

This sequence joins TRBV21-1 and TRBJ2-1; the D segment call TRBD1 is taken from the table without a DNA check. TRBV21-1 is shown as a pseudogene. CDR3 size: 15 residues. CDR3 DNA: TGTGCCAGCAGCAGAGGCAGGGTGACGTACAATGAGCAGTTCTTC. Translated: CASSRGRVTYNEQFF.

This clonotype was observed a handful of times. The rearrangement links TRBV6-1 to TRBJ2-2, with 8 bases identical to TRBD2. Germline CDR1 is MNHNS and CDR2 is SASEGT. The CDR3 runs 14 residues. With V trimmed by 11 bases and J by 5 bases, 10 bases remained unmatched. The DNA of the CDR3 is TGTGCCCTAAGGGTAGCGGGAAAGACCGGGGAGCTGTTTTTT. It is translated as CALRVAGKTGELFF.

This clonotype was seen only a few times. The chain employs TRBV7-3 and TRBJ2-2; 10 nucleotides agree with TRBD1. This CDR3 comprises 16 residues. Unmatched junction bases numbered 6, after V lost 2 bases and J lost 6 bases. The germline CDR1 and CDR2 sequences are SGHTA and FQGTGA. The CDR3 DNA follows: TGTGCCAGCAGCTTAGGGGACAGGGGAAGGGCCGGGGAGCTGTTTTTT. It is translated as CASSLGDRGRAGELFF.

This clonotype was seen more than once but under ten times. The chain couples TRBV20-1 to TRBJ1-2; D not resolved. Trimming pared 2 bases from V and 3 bases from J, leaving 13 bases between. Germline V gene data show CDR1 as DFQATT and CDR2 as SNEGSKA (reference sequence). CDR3 size: 14 residues. This chain's CDR3 is CSARTLLPDYGYTF. The CDR3, as DNA: TGCAGTGCTAGAACCCTTCTCCCGGACTATGGCTACACCTTC.

This rearrangement joins TRBV20-1 to TRBJ1-2; 7 bases line up with TRBD1. Trimming at V came to 2 bases and at J to 2 bases, leaving 5 bases not matched to a gene. The germline V gene encodes CDR1 DFQATT and CDR2 SNEGSKA (reference sequence). This CDR3 has 14 amino acids. Here the CDR3 reads CSARREGGNYGYTF. For the CDR3, the DNA is TGCAGTGCTAGACGAGAAGGGGGCAACTATGGCTACACCTTC.

This clonotype was found a few times. The genes are TRBV27 and TRBJ1-6; D gene ambiguous. The V and J ends lost 4 bases and 5 bases respectively, with 12 bases between them. Germline V gene data show CDR1 as MNHEY and CDR2 as SMNVEV (reference sequence). This CDR3 is 15 amino acids long. The CDR3 region is CASSSGRGNNSPLHF. CDR3 nucleotide sequence: TGTGCCAGCAGTTCAGGACGGGGTAATAATTCACCCCTCCACTTT.

The rearrangement links TRBV7-2 to TRBJ2-5; TRBD2 matches at 14 bases. Germline lookup yields CDR1 SGHTA and CDR2 FQGNSA. This CDR3 has 17 residues. V lost 5 bases to trimming and J lost 1 base; unmatched junction nucleotides: 6. The CDR3 sequence is CASSIGTSGGSQETQYF. In nucleotides, the CDR3 is TGTGCCAGCAGCATAGGGACTAGCGGGGGCTCCCAAGAGACCCAGTACTTC.

This clonotype was counted only a few times. The chain links TRBV5-6 to TRBJ2-7; D is undetermined. Per the germline V gene, CDR1 is SGHDT and CDR2 is YYEEEE. The CDR3 has 16 amino acids. V was clipped by 1 base and J by 1 base, with 15 bases between them. The CDR3 sequence is CASSLTRKGYSYEQYF. CDR3 DNA sequence: TGTGCCAGCAGCTTGACTCGAAAAGGTTATTCCTACGAGCAGTACTTC.

This clonotype has at least ten counts. The rearrangement joins TRBV5-1 to TRBJ2-3; 14 nucleotides agree with TRBD2. V lost 3 bases to trimming and J lost 2 bases; unmatched junction nucleotides: 2. The CDR3 sequence is 16 residues long. CDR1 is SGHRS, CDR2 YFSETQ, per germline. This chain's CDR3 is CASSSGLAGVTDTQYF. The CDR3 coding sequence is TGCGCCAGCAGCTCGGGACTAGCGGGAGTCACAGATACGCAGTATTTT. Combining the CDR3 with reference TRBV5-1 and TRBJ2-3 gives the whole variable domain KAGVTQTPRYLIKTRGQQVTLSCSPISGHRSVSWYQQTPGQGLQFLFEYFSETQRNKGNFPGRFSGRQFSNSRSEMNVSTLELGDSALYLCASSSGLAGVTDTQYFGPGTRLTVL.

CDR3 nucleotides: TGTGCCACCGGGGTTTTTGTTGTGGGGCACCGATATGGCTACACCTTC. Translating it yields CATGVFVVGHRYGYTF. The V and J genes are TRBV13 and TRBJ1-2; possibly TRBD1 for D (5 bases). The V and J ends lost 10 bases and 5 bases respectively, with 26 bases between them. The CDR3 spans 16 residues. Per the germline V gene, CDR1 is PRHDT and CDR2 is FYEKMQ (reference sequence).

This clonotype came up many times. CDR3 residues: CAISEEYGYTF. The CDR3 nucleotides read TGTGCCATCAGTGAAGAGTATGGCTACACCTTC. The chain employs TRBV10-3 and TRBJ1-2; D call uncertain. The V end was cut by 3 bases, the J end by 5 bases, with 4 bases between. Germline loops: CDR1 ENHRY, CDR2 SYGVKD. This CDR3 region has 11 residues.

The genes are TRBV7-8 and TRBJ2-1; D possibly corresponds to TRBD1 (6 bases). The germline V and J ends were trimmed by 6 bases and 5 bases, with 11 bases remaining between them. From germline, CDR1 is SGHVS and CDR2 FQNEAQ. The CDR3 contains 13 residues. The CDR3 region has the DNA TGTGCCAGCAGTATACAGGGAAACAATGAGCAGTTCTTC. It yields the protein CASSIQGNNEQFF.

This clonotype was counted only a few times. The chain carries TRBV3-1 and TRBJ2-1; 11 positions agree with TRBD2. The CDR3 sequence is 16 residues long. Germline V CDR1 and CDR2: LGHDT, YNNKEL (reference sequence). J was trimmed by 3 bases and V by 1 base; bases with no gene match: 2. The CDR3 DNA sequence: TGTGCCAGCAGCCAAGGGACTAGCGGGTTCTACAATGAGCAGTTCTTC. Protein sequence: CASSQGTSGFYNEQFF.